This entry features one TCR beta chain sequence. Germline V gene sequence: CDR1 SGHRS, CDR2 YFSETQ. This CDR3 contains 13 residues. Trimming took off 4 bases at V and 4 bases at J, with 11 bases between the two ends. The data were obtained in a study of shared clonotypes between healthy human individuals. The donor population consisted of healthy HIV-negative adults with no recent acute infections or vaccinations. Splitting of each subset's genomic DNA was done evenly across several immunoSEQ plates. Produced via immunoSEQ multiplex PCR; TCRdb's table is partial and in-frame only. Here the sample spans roughly 2 million clones, almost 96% being singletons.

The sequence derives from a man between 18 and 29 years old in good health. Sequenced sample: naive CD4+ T cells sorted from blood. Subset of the sample: CD45RA+ positively selected. The chain uses TRBV5-1 and TRBJ1-1; possibly TRBD1 for D (5 bases). The CDR3 DNA is TGCGCCAGCAGCCCCGGAGGGGCCACTGAAGCTTTCTTT. Translating gives CASSPGGATEAFF.